Shown below are 6 T cell receptor beta chains from a single sample sequenced in a study of T cell responses to AZD1222 COVID-19 vaccine. Profiled with immunoSEQ multiplex PCR; TCRdb holds only in-frame clones, not every one. The table lists roughly 180,000 clones, 87% of them singletons. Here the sequenced sample was peripheral blood, taken on day 0 of AZD1222 vaccination. The receptors were sampled from an adult in good health.

This clone was counted a single time. The chain recombines TRBV12-5 with TRBJ1-4; 10 bases line up with TRBD1. V lost 1 base, J lost 4 bases, and 12 bases stayed unmatched. The CDR3 runs to 19 residues. CDR1 and CDR2 (germline): LGHNT, FRNRAP. This CDR3 is CASGLDYPGTGVVNEKLFF. CDR3 nucleotide sequence: TGTGCTAGTGGTTTGGACTACCCTGGGACAGGGGTTGTTAATGAAAAACTGTTTTTT.

This clone is a singleton in its sample. The chain uses TRBV28 and TRBJ2-6; D possibly matches TRBD1 or TRBD2 (6 bases each). Germline CDR1 MDHEN, CDR2 SYDVKM. V dropped 7 bases and J dropped 3 bases, with 19 bases sitting between them. The CDR3 length is 17 residues. As DNA, the CDR3 is TGTGCCAGCACGCAGTCCGGGGGCCTGGATGGGGCCAACGTCCTGACTTTC. Its protein product is CASTQSGGLDGANVLTF.

This chain links TRBV3-1 (or the pseudogene TRBV3-2) with TRBJ2-7; possibly TRBD1 or TRBD2 for D (6 bases each). CDR1 and CDR2 (germline): LGHDT, YNNKEL (reference sequence). CDR3 length equals 15 residues. V gave up 1 base and J gave up 3 bases, with 13 bases separating them. Here the CDR3 DNA reads TGTGCCAGCAGCCAAGCGGGGGCTACCTTCTACGAGCAGTACTTC. As protein: CASSQAGATFYEQYF.

V gene TRBV6-6 combines with J gene TRBJ1-2, with D possibly matching TRBD1 (6 bases). The germline CDR1 and CDR2 sequences are MNHNY and SVGAGI (reference sequence). The CDR3 runs 15 residues. V was shortened by 0 bases and J by 3 bases, with 11 bases between the two germline ends. CDR3: CASSYSGGNDYGYTF. CDR3 coding DNA: TGTGCCAGCAGTTACTCGGGGGGCAATGACTATGGCTACACCTTC.

CDR3 nucleotide sequence: TGTGCCAGCAGCTCCAGGTCTCTCCCGGGAACCGGGGAGCTGTTTTTT. Its translation is CASSSRSLPGTGELFF. V and J are TRBV7-2 and TRBJ2-2, with D possibly being TRBD2 (5 bases). Trimming removed 4 bases at V and 5 bases at J, with 17 bases between. The V gene's germline CDR1 is SGHTA and CDR2 FQGNSA. This CDR3 has 16 residues.

The chain recombines TRBV24-1 with TRBJ2-3, with 7 bases identical to TRBD2. Germline V CDR1 and CDR2: KGHDR, SFDVKD. V lost 3 bases and J lost 6; bases outside the gene matches: 11. There are 16 residues in the CDR3. CDR3 in DNA: TGTGCCACCAGTGATCGCCCGGGAGGACGGTCGGATACGCAGTATTTT. Amino acid sequence: CATSDRPGGRSDTQYF.